This T cell receptor beta chain was sequenced in a study of molecular identifiers for immune sequencing clone quantification. Per germline, CDR1 MDHEN and CDR2 SYDVKM. The length of the CDR3 is 17 residues. With 5 bases clipped from V and 8 bases from J, the junction kept 12 bases outside the gene matches. MiXCR was run by TCRdb on the PCR reads, yielding one entry per CDR3 protein. The sample has some 320,000 distinct CDR3 sequences, about 20% seen once; the top ten hold under 0.95%. Findings of the study overall: Jurkat TCR RNA spiked in from one cell reportedly remained identifiable amid about 1 million naive cells.

Libraries from naive CD8 cells were generated from 20,000 to 1,000,000 sorted cells (with 10%, 30% or 50% RNA). This clonotype was recorded at least ten times. Its cognate antigen is unknown. Sequenced: naive CD8+ T cells from blood, with Jurkat cell RNA spiked in. Regarding subset: FACS-sorted CD8+CD4-CCR7+CD45RA+ naive T cells. The sequence was collected from a human donor in good health. Some libraries in this study had Jurkat cell RNA spiked in. V usage is TRBV28 and J usage is TRBJ1-4, with TRBD1 identical over 12 bases. CDR3 DNA sequence: TGTGCCAGCAGTCCGGGACAGGGGGCCAGGAGGGCGGAAAAACTGTTTTTT. This encodes CASSPGQGARRAEKLFF.